This T cell receptor beta chain was observed in a study of T-cell memory formation after mild COVID-19. Study summary: There were largely donor-specific TCR clusters.

TCRdb redid the calling of the 5' RACE reads with MiXCR, one entry per CDR3 protein. The sample lists about 350,000 distinct CDR3 sequences; around 14% were seen once. General observations from the study: Clones contracting over day 15 to 85 were CD4/CD8 balanced, with later expanders leaning CD4+. CD4+ contracting clones were found mainly in CM and EM, and CD8+ ones in EMRA. Cross-reactive memory seemingly joined, as some responding clones were found in pre-infection memory.

Trimming removed 4 bases at V and 4 bases at J, with 13 bases between. CDR1 and CDR2 (germline): LGHDT, YNNKEL (reference sequence). The CDR3 is 14 residues long. As regards this clonotype: What it recognizes is unknown.

The sequence came from a man between 18 and 29 years old who had mild COVID-19 (a few samples of this study predate the infection). Cell type and time point are not known. The chain carries TRBV3-1 and TRBJ1-2; no clear D. The source material was PBMCs or a T cell subset sorted from them (not recorded which). Here the CDR3 DNA reads TGTGCCAGCAGCCCGACGACCGGCTCCTATGGCTACACCTTC. It encodes CASSPTTGSYGYTF.